Reported below is one TCR beta chain. A few counts support this clonotype. Its antigen remains undetermined. No base quality information exists; no much larger clone differs at one position. This sample was sequenced with an Illumina NovaSeq 6000. Using 5'RACE with constant-segment primers, TCRalpha and TCRbeta cDNA libraries were constructed, with sample barcodes and unique molecular identifiers added in the process. Trizol reagent was used to extract RNA from every sample. Library amplification was performed in two PCR steps, and a second sample barcode and Illumina TruSeq adapters were introduced in the second step. Sequencing of the libraries was done on an Illumina NovaSeq, producing 2 x 150 bp paired-end reads. The paper's data handling went like this. The reads were demultiplexed and collapsed into UMI-guided consensus sequences using migec v1.2.7. With mixcr v2.1.11, UMI consensuses were aligned to TRA and TRB V and J templates and assembled into clonotypes. Clonotypes were classified as expanded or contracted when called significant by both edgeR and NoisET, with noise models trained on biological replicates. For edgeR calls, the cutoffs were a false discovery rate-adjusted p below 0.01 and a log2 fold-change threshold of 1. As an exploratory analysis of dynamics, PCA with hierarchical clustering was applied to max-normalized trajectories of the 1000 most abundant clonotypes. Separately sequenced CD4+ and CD8+ repertoires were used to assign the CD4 or CD8 phenotype of responding clones. TCRdb redid the processing of the public reads, applying fastp at Q25 and MiXCR, and retained in-frame beta chains. For every CDR3 protein sequence, its rows merge into one entry that carries the most common genes and DNA. The V and J calls reflect TCRdb's pipeline rather than the authors' work. The sample table records 350,000 to 500,000 distinct CDR3 sequences; roughly 17% of these occur just once. The ten largest clones add up to roughly 21% of the sample.

V and J are truncated by 4 bases and 5 bases respectively, leaving an intervening sequence of 18 bases. Based on the germline V gene, the CDR1 and CDR2 sequences are SGHTA and FQGTGA. Reading from cysteine to phenylalanine, the CDR3 counts 16 amino acids. Here the CDR3 DNA is all that survives: 48 bases in frame from base 1. PBMCs were isolated by Ficoll-Paque density gradient centrifugation. This entry comes from a study of T-cell memory formation after mild COVID-19 (dated by TCRdb to the early 2020s). Study-wide context: TCR sequence clusters from the two donors were found to be largely donor specific. The cohort comprised two young, previously healthy adult volunteers, one female and one male. In a couple of donors, T-cell clones that expanded and contracted after mild COVID-19 were tracked by sequencing TCRalpha and TCRbeta repertoires over time. Overall study results and their limits: Contracting CD4+ clones appeared mostly in the CM and EM memory subsets, whereas CD8+ clones were enriched in EMRA. Clones that contracted from day 15 to 85 showed balanced CD4/CD8 phenotypes, whereas a second wave of clones that expanded from day 15 to 37 leaned towards CD4+. SARS-CoV-2 specificity was not confirmed for the second-wave clones peaking on day 37. The detection of some responding clones in pre-infection memory suggests that pre-existing cross-reactive memory T cells joined the SARS-CoV-2 response. Only a couple of mild cases were covered by the study, and larger cohorts that include severe cases with pre-infection samples were considered necessary.

The clonotype comes from a young man who had mild COVID-19 (a few samples of this study predate the infection). The sample titles of this study are shuffled in the database, so cell type and time point are left out; the donor was told from shared clones. This chain is built from TRBV7-3 and TRBJ2-1; a tentative D call is TRBD2 (7 bases match). The specimen sequenced was PBMCs or a T cell subset sorted from them (not recorded which). The nucleotides are TGTGCCAGCAGCTCCGGAGGCGGGGGCTTTAACAATGAGCAGTTCTTC. The encoded protein is CASSSGGGGFNNEQFF.